This is a list of T cell receptor beta chains from one sample in a study of CD8+ T cells in alopecia areata. Sequencing used immunoSEQ multiplex PCR; TCRdb keeps in-frame clones, though not all of them. The sample records some 210,000 clones, approximately 72% being singletons. The sequenced sample was CD4+ T cells sorted from blood, obtained at approximately week 42, from a patient treated with tofacitinib. These receptors were taken from a human donor with alopecia areata. CDR3s include the opening cysteine and the closing phenylalanine or tryptophan. Not all rows give a size; the values are once, few, many and, for expanded clones, a class.

j_call cdr3_length clone_size v_call cdr3_aa
TRBJ2-5 15 once TRBV7-3 CASSPRQGWQETQYF
TRBJ2-7 13 . TRBV2 CASGRISKYEQYF
TRBJ2-2 14 . TRBV30 CAWRGDLNTGELFF
TRBJ2-1 14 . TRBV5-1 CASAAAGTNNEQFF
TRBJ1-6 15 few TRBV5-1 CASSLEQGLGSPLHF
TRBJ1-1 14 . TRBV11-2 CASSLGQGNTEAFF
TRBJ1-2 13 once TRBV30 CAWGKLAVDGYTF
TRBJ2-5 14 . TRBV29-1 CSVGPLLSGETQYF
TRBJ1-6 13 . TRBV30 CAWSAQGPSPLHF
TRBJ2-5 11 few TRBV7-8 CASSIQETQYF
TRBJ2-4 13 . TRBV7-9 CASSTSVGNIQYF